The clone carrying this T cell receptor (beta chain) was observed once. As yet, its antigen is unknown. The data originate from a study of cytomegalovirus exposure and HLA in healthy donors. Regarding the study as a whole: Cytomegalovirus-associated TCR beta chains were listed, numbering some 150.

Measured with immunoSEQ multiplex PCR; TCRdb has only the in-frame clones, and not every one. The sample has 120,000 or so clones, around 86% seen once. The germline V gene encodes CDR1 SGDLS and CDR2 YYNGEE. CDR3 length: 16 amino acids. J was trimmed by 3 bases and V by 0 bases; bases with no gene match: 2. Sequences were obtained from PBMCs. This clonotype was obtained from a woman between 18 and 29 years old in good health and CMV-seronegative. V usage is TRBV9 and J usage is TRBJ2-7; 14 positions agree with TRBD2. CDR3 sequence: CASSVEGLAGVYEQYF. For the CDR3, the DNA is TGTGCCAGCAGCGTAGAGGGACTAGCGGGAGTCTACGAGCAGTACTTC.